Included here is one T cell receptor beta chain sequence, with context. Its specific antigen is unknown. No much larger clonotype is one base removed from it; base qualities were not supplied. The record originates from a study of control samples from healthy donors and cancer patients (TCRdb year 2020). CDR1 SGHVS and CDR2 FQNEAQ were looked up in the germline V gene. The CDR3 starts with the cysteine, ends with the phenylalanine, and has 15 residues. The CDR3 DNA has 45 bases and is translated from base 1. V and J lose 0 bases and 4 bases, and a span of 12 bases separates them. Library creation used the immunoSEQ multiplex PCR assay. TCRdb took over this immuneACCESS table, retaining in-frame rearrangements with V and J assigned. Such tables are incomplete; in checked studies, under half of the missing clones stem from an unresolved V gene, and the remainder is unexplained. This sample has 40,000 to 45,000 clones in its table, and around 75% of those were observed once. About 15% of the sample goes to the ten largest clones.

Source material: formalin-fixed, paraffin-embedded tissue. The rearrangement combines TRBV7-8 with TRBJ1-2, with no reliable assignment of the D segment. The receptor was derived from a male donor with melanoma. The sequenced DNA is TGTGCCAGCAGCTTAGCGGTCGACTCCAGCTATGGCTACACCTTC. This is translated as CASSLAVDSSYGYTF.